This T cell receptor beta chain was obtained from a study of T cells after yellow fever vaccination. Study outcomes and limitations: Primary-vaccination clones mostly resurfaced post-booster (around 96% CD4, more than 80% CD8). There was a possibility that FACS-sorted repertoires contained abundant clonotypes contaminating from the bulk population.

From the 5' RACE reads, TCRdb called clonotypes with MiXCR, one entry per CDR3 protein. Of hundreds of thousands of distinct CDR3 sequences in the sample, 6.2% were seen once. The V gene lost 0 bases and the J gene lost 4 bases, with 7 bases spanning the gap. The CDR3 extends over 13 amino acids. Looked up from germline, CDR1 is MNHEY and CDR2 is SVGAGI. This clonotype occurred many times. Its cognate antigen is unknown. V gene TRBV6-5 combines with J gene TRBJ2-7, with a possible D match to TRBD1 (6 bases). Sequenced here: PBMCs, sampled 5 days after the yellow fever booster vaccination. This TCR was sampled from a man aged 25 to 40 who received the YFV17D yellow fever vaccine. The CDR3 region is CASSYSRGYEQYF. CDR3 coding DNA: TGTGCCAGCAGTTACTCCAGGGGTTACGAGCAGTACTTC.